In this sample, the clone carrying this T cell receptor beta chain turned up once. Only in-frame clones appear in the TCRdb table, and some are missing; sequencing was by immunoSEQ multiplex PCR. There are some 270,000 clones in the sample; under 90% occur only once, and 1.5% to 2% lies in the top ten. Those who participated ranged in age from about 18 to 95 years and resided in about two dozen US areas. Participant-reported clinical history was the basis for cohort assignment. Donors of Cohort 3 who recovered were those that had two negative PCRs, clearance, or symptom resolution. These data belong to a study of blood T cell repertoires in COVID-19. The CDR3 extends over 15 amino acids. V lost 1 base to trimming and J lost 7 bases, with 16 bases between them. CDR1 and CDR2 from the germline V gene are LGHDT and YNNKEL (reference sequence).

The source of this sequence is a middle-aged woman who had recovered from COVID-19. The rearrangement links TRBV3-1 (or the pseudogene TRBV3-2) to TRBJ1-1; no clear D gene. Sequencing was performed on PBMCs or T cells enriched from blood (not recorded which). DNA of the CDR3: TGTGCCAGCAGCCAAGCCGGGTCTTCTCGTGGTGAAGCTTTCTTT. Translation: CASSQAGSSRGEAFF.